Presented here are 14 T cell receptor beta chains from one specimen sequenced in a study of shared T cell receptors in the human thymus. Only in-frame clones appear in the TCRdb table, and some are missing; sequencing was by immunoSEQ multiplex PCR. Here the sample spans roughly 660,000 clones, roughly 90% being singletons. The same sample was also studied in work on human thymus T cells.

The sequenced sample consisted of thymocytes. Source of these receptors: a boy in the first two years of life with a congenital heart defect.

Here the CDR3 DNA reads TGTGCCAGCAGTGACTCGAGGCGAGGAAACACCATATATTTT. This translates into CASSDSRRGNTIYF. The rearrangement uses TRBV6-4 and TRBJ1-3; no reliable D call. The V and J ends lost 0 bases and 4 bases respectively, with 7 bases between them. The CDR3 length is 14 residues. Germline assignment: CDR1 MRHNA and CDR2 SNTAGT.

The V call is TRBV7-2, the J call TRBJ2-2; 7 nucleotides align to TRBD2. The CDR3 is 17 residues long. Germline CDR1 is SGHTA and CDR2 is FQGNSA. With V trimmed by 2 bases and J by 0 bases, 6 bases remained unmatched. The CDR3 sequence: CASSLPRTRSNTGELFF. The CDR3 region has the DNA TGTGCCAGCAGCTTACCCCGGACTAGATCGAACACCGGGGAGCTGTTTTTT.

This rearrangement joins TRBV2 to TRBJ2-2, with 8 bases that match TRBD2. Germline CDR1 reads SNHLY; CDR2 reads FYNNEI. The CDR3 is 16 residues long. V was pared by 2 bases and J by 3 bases, with 5 bases of the junction left unmatched. The CDR3 protein is CASSERPSGYTGELFF. The CDR3 nucleotides are TGTGCCAGCAGTGAAAGGCCTAGCGGGTACACCGGGGAGCTGTTTTTT.

This chain joins TRBV14 and TRBJ1-4; D remains ambiguous. The CDR3 loop spans 15 amino acids. Germline CDR1 reads SGHDN; CDR2 reads FVKESK. Trimming pared 3 bases from V and 10 bases from J, leaving 18 bases between. DNA of the CDR3: TGTGCCAGCAGCCAGACGGGCCACGTGGAGGGAAAACTGTTTTTT. It specifies CASSQTGHVEGKLFF.

This sequence joins TRBV10-1 and TRBJ2-1; 12 bases are a match to TRBD2. Germline assignment: CDR1 WNHNN and CDR2 SYGVQD (reference sequence). The V gene end was trimmed by 3 bases and the J gene end by 1 base; junction bases not matched to a gene: 7. This CDR3 region has 18 residues. The CDR3 nucleotides read TGCGCCAGCAGTGAAGCCGGACTAGCGGGATTGTCCTACAATGAGCAGTTCTTC. Its protein is CASSEAGLAGLSYNEQFF.

The chain employs TRBV29-1 and TRBJ1-5; TRBD1 aligns across 7 bases. CDR1 is SQVTM, CDR2 ANQGSEA, per germline. The CDR3 has 14 amino acids. V gave up 7 bases and J gave up 4 bases; unmatched junction bases: 10. The chain's CDR3 is CSAPGQRKNQPQHF. In DNA form, the CDR3 reads TGCAGCGCACCGGGACAGAGAAAGAATCAGCCCCAGCATTTT.

This chain links TRBV29-1 with TRBJ2-1, with 11 bases matching TRBD1. The V and J ends lost 2 bases and 5 bases, in that order; junction bases with no gene match: 20. The CDR3 is 20 amino acids. Per germline, CDR1 SQVTM and CDR2 ANQGSEA. The DNA for the CDR3 is TGCAGCGTTGAAAGGGGGTCCGGGACAGGGGGAGGGTTTATGGACAATGAGCAGTTCTTC. As protein: CSVERGSGTGGGFMDNEQFF.

The chain combines TRBV27 with TRBJ2-7; D unresolved. Between the trimmed V and J ends, which lost 5 bases and 2 bases, there was a span of 4 bases. The CDR3 spans 11 residues. Germline V lookup: CDR1 MNHEY, CDR2 SMNVEV (reference sequence). CDR3: CASSNTYEQYF. The CDR3 nucleotides read TGTGCCAGCAGTAACACCTACGAGCAGTACTTC.

As to this clone: The sample has other DNA sequences that encode this CDR3 too. The J gene is TRBJ2-3, the V gene TRBV20-1; no reliable D call. The CDR3 length is 10 residues. Germline CDR1 is DFQATT and CDR2 is SNEGSKA (reference sequence). V was shortened by 5 bases and J by 6 bases, with 6 bases between the two germline ends. The CDR3 DNA sequence: TGCAGTGCTCCGCGGGATACGCAGTATTTT. It yields the protein CSAPRDTQYF.

This clone was observed a single time. V gene TRBV11-3 combines with J gene TRBJ2-1; D is possibly TRBD1 (6 bases). The germline V gene has CDR1 SGHNT and CDR2 YENEEA. The V gene lost 5 bases and the J gene lost 1 base, with 9 bases spanning the gap. The length of the CDR3 is 14 residues. CDR3 sequence (DNA): TGTGCCAGCAGCCACAGGGATTCCTACAATGAGCAGTTCTTC. It yields the protein CASSHRDSYNEQFF.

Turning to this clone: Mismatch with germline at one junction end may stem from a read error. The V and J genes are TRBV27 and TRBJ2-1; possible D gene TRBD2, 5 bases. The CDR3 runs 11 residues. The germline CDR1 and CDR2 sequences are MNHEY and SMNVEV (reference sequence). In DNA, the CDR3 is TGTGCCAGCAGTTTCGGGAATGCGCAGTTCTTC. Its translation is CASSFGNAQFF.

The chain recombines TRBV12-5 with TRBJ2-7; 13 nucleotides agree with TRBD2. The germline gives CDR1 LGHNT, CDR2 FRNRAP. Trimming cost V 0 bases and J 4 bases; bases outside gene matches: 9. This CDR3 is 18 amino acids long. CDR3 region: CASGLVRPGTSGTYEQYF. As DNA, the CDR3 is TGTGCTAGTGGTTTGGTTCGACCCGGGACTAGCGGGACGTACGAGCAGTACTTC.

J is TRBJ2-7 and V is TRBV11-2; 7 bases match TRBD2. With V trimmed by 0 bases and J by 3 bases, 8 bases remained unmatched. The germline gives CDR1 SGHAT, CDR2 FQNNGV. CDR3 length: 16 amino acids. This chain's CDR3 is CASSLDQGEGIYEQYF. CDR3 nucleotides: TGTGCCAGCAGCTTAGATCAAGGGGAGGGGATCTACGAGCAGTACTTC. The full variable domain, its missing parts supplied by reference TRBV11-2 and TRBJ2-7, is EAGVAQSPRYKIIEKRQSVAFWCNPISGHATLYWYQQILGQGPKLLIQFQNNGVVDDSQLPKDRFSAERLKGVDSTLKIQPAKLEDSAVYLCASSLDQGEGIYEQYFGPGTRLTVT.

As regards this clone: Other nucleotide sequences in the sample specify the same CDR3. The V and J genes are TRBV7-2 and TRBJ2-5, with a possible D match to TRBD2 (7 bases). V lost 5 bases and J 4 bases, leaving 14 bases between the germline ends. Germline V CDR1 and CDR2: SGHTA, FQGNSA. The CDR3 runs to 14 residues. Here the CDR3 reads CASSSRRGGETQYF. The DNA of the CDR3 is TGTGCCAGCAGCAGCCGGAGGGGGGGAGAGACCCAGTACTTC.